Here is one TCR beta chain with its context. What it recognizes is unknown. 13 Jbeta primers and 60 Vbeta primers were used for the PCR. The table came from immunoSEQ multiplex PCR; TCRdb's copy has only in-frame clones and leaves some out. Of about 99,000 clones listed, 70% to 80% are singletons. The CDR3 runs 14 residues. Germline V lookup: CDR1 SGHRS, CDR2 YFSETQ. Trimming took 3 bases from V and 6 from J; bases not matched to a gene: 9. This specimen belongs to a study of cytomegalovirus exposure and HLA in healthy donors. General study findings and limits: Sequencing likely produced, as an artifact, a cluster of highly shared sequence variants.

Material for sequencing was PBMCs. This sequence originates from a man in his forties in good health and CMV-seronegative. V usage is TRBV5-1 and J usage is TRBJ2-7, with 7 bases matching TRBD2. CDR3 loop: CASSWGGTGGEQYF. For the CDR3, the DNA is TGCGCCAGCAGCTGGGGGGGTACGGGAGGCGAGCAGTACTTC.